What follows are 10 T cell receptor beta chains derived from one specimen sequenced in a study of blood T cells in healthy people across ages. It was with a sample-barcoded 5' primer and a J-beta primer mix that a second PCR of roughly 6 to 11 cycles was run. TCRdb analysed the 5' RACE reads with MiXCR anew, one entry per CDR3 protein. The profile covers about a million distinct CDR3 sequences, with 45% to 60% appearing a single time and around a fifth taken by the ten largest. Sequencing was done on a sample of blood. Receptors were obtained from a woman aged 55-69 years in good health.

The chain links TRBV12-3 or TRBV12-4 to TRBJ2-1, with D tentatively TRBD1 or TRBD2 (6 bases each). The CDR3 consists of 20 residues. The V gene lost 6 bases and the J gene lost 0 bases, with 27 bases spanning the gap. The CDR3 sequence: CASSQFGGLDVPPSYNEQFF. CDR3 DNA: TGTGCCAGCAGCCAATTTGGGGGGCTTGATGTGCCCCCCTCCTACAATGAGCAGTTCTTC.

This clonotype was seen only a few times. As DNA, the CDR3 is TGTGCCAGCCTGCCGGGTGGGACGAGCTCCTACGAGCAGTACTTC. Translating gives CASLPGGTSSYEQYF. This chain joins TRBV2 and TRBJ2-7, with D possibly called TRBD1 or TRBD2 (5 bases each). V gave up 8 bases and J gave up 0 bases, with 17 bases separating them. CDR3 size: 15 residues. Germline CDR1 is SNHLY and CDR2 is FYNNEI.

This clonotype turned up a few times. The CDR3 region is CASSVGTSGTLRETQYF. The CDR3, as DNA: TGTGCCAGCAGCGTAGGTACTAGCGGGACATTAAGGGAGACCCAGTACTTC. The rearrangement links TRBV9 to TRBJ2-5, with 10 bases fitting TRBD2. Germline values: CDR1 SGDLS, CDR2 YYNGEE. This CDR3 spans 17 amino acids. Trimming removed 0 bases from V and 5 bases from J; junction bases left unmatched: 10.

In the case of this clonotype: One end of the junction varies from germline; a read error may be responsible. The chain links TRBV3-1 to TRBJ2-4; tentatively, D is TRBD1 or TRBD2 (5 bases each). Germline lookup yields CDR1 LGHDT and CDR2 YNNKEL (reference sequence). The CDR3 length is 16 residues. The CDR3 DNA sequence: TGTGCCAGCAGCCTTTCCGGGACCCGGACCAAAACCATTCAGTACTTC. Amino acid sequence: CASSLSGTRTKTIQYF.

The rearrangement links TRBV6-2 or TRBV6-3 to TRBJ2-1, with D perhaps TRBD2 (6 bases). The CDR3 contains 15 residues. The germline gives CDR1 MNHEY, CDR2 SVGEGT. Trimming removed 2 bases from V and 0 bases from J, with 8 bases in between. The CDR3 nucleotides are TGTGCCAGCAGTTACGGTAGCGGCTCCTACAATGAGCAGTTCTTC. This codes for CASSYGSGSYNEQFF.

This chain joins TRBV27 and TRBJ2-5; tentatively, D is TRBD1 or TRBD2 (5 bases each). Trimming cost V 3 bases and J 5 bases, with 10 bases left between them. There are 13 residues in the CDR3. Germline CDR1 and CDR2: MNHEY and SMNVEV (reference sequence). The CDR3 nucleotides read TGTGCCAGCAGTTTGGGGGATTTGGAGACCCAGTACTTC. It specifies CASSLGDLETQYF.

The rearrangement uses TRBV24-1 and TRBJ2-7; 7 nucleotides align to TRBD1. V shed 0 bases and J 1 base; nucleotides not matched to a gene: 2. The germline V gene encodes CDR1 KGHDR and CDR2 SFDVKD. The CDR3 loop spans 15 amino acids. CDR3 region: CATSDLGQASYEQYF. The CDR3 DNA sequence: TGTGCCACCAGTGATTTGGGACAGGCGTCCTACGAGCAGTACTTC.

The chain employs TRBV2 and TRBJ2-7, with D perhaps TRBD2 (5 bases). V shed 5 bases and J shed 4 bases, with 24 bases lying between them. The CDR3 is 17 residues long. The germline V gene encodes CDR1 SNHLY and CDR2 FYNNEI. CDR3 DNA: TGTGCCAGCAGTTCCTCCCCCTTTGGGAGAGGAGAGTACGAGCAGTACTTC. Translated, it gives CASSSSPFGRGEYEQYF.

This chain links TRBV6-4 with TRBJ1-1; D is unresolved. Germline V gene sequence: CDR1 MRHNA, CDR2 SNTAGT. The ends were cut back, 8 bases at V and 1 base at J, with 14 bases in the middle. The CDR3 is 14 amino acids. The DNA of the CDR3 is TGTGCCAGCGCTCAGACGGGCGAGAACACTGAAGCTTTCTTT. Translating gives CASAQTGENTEAFF.

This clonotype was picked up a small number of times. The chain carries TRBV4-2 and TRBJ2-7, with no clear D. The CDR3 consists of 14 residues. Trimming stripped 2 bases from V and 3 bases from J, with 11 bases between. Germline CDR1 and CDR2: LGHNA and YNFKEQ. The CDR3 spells CASSQMLSNYEQYF. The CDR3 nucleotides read TGTGCCAGCAGCCAAATGTTATCAAACTACGAGCAGTACTTC.